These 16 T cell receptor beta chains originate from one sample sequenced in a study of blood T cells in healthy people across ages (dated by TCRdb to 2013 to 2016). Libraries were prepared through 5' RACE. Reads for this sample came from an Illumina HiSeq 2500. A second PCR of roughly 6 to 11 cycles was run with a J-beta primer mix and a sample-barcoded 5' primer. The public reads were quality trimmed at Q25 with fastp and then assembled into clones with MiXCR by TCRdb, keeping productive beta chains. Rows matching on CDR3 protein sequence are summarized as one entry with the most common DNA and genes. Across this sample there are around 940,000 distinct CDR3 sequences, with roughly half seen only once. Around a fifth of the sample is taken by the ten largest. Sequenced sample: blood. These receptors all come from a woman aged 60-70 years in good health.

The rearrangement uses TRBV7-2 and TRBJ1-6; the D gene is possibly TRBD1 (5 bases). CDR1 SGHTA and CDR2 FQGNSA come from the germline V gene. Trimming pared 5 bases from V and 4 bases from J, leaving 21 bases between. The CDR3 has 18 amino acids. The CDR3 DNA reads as TGTGCCAGCAGCCGAACCAACATGGGGGACTATTATAATTCACCCCTCCACTTT. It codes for CASSRTNMGDYYNSPLHF.

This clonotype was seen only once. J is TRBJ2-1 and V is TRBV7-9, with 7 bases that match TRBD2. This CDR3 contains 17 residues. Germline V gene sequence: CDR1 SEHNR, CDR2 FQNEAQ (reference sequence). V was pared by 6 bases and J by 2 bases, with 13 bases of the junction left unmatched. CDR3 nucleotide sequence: TGTGCCAGCAGATTACAAGTTGGCGGGAGCCCCTACAATGAGCAGTTCTTC. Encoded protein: CASRLQVGGSPYNEQFF.

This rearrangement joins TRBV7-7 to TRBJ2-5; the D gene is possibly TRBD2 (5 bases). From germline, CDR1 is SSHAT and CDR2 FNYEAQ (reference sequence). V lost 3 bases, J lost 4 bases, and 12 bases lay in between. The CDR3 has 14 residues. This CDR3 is CASSFLREGETQYF. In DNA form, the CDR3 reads TGTGCCAGCAGCTTTCTACGGGAAGGAGAGACCCAGTACTTC.

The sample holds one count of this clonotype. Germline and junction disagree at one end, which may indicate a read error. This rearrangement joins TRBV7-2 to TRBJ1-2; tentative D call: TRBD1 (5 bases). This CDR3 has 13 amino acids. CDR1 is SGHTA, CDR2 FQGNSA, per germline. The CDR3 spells CASSIRGQGGCTF. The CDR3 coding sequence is TGTGCCAGCAGCATCCGGGGTCAGGGCGGCTGCACCTTC.

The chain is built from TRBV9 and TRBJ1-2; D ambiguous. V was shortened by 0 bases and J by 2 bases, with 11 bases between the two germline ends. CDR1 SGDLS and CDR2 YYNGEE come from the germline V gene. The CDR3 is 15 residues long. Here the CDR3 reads CASSVGAAGNYGYTF. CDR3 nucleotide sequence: TGTGCCAGCAGCGTAGGGGCCGCCGGAAACTATGGCTACACCTTC. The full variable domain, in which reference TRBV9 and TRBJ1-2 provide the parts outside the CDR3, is DSGVTQTPKHLITATGQRVTLRCSPRSGDLSVYWYQQSLDQGLQFLIQYYNGEERAKGNILERFSAQQFPDLHSELNLSSLELGDSALYFCASSVGAAGNYGYTFGSGTRLTVV.

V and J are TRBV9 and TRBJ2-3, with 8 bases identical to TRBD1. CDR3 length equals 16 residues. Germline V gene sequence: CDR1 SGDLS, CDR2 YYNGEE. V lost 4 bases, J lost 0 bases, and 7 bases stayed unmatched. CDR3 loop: CASSFGQGSSTDTQYF. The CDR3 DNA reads TGTGCCAGCAGCTTCGGACAGGGCTCTAGCACAGATACGCAGTATTTT.

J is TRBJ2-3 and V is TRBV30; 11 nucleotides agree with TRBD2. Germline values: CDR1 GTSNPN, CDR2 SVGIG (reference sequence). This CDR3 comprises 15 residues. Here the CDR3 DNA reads TGTAGTTCTTCCGGGACTAGCGGAAGCACAGATACGCAGTATTTT. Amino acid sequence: CSSSGTSGSTDTQYF. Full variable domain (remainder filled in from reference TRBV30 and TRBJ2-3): SQTIHQWPATLVQPVGSPLSLECTVEGTSNPNLYWYRQAAGRGLQLLFYSVGIGQISSEVPQNLSASRPQDRQFILSSKKLLLSDSGFYLCSSSGTSGSTDTQYFGPGTRLTVL.

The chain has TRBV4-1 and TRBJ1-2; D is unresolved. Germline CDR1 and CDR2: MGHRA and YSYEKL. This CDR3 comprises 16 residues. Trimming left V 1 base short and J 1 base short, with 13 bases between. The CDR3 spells CASSQALRRDNYGYTF. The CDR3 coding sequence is TGCGCCAGCAGCCAAGCTCTCAGGCGAGATAACTATGGCTACACCTTC.

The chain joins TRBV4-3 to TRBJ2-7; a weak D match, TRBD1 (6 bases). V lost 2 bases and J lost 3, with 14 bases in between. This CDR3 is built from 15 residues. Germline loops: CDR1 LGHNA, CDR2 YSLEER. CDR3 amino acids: CASSQQTTGYYEQYF. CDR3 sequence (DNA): TGCGCCAGCAGCCAACAAACGACAGGTTACTACGAGCAGTACTTC.

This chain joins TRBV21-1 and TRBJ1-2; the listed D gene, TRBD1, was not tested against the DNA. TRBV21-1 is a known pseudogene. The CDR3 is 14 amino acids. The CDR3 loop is CASSTSRQTGFYTF. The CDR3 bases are TGTGCCAGCAGCACCTCGAGACAGACAGGTTTCTACACCTTC.

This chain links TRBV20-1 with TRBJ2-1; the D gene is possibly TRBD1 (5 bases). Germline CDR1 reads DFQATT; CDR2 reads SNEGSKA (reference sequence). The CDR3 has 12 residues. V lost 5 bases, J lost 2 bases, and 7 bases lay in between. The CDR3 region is CSAPDTYNEQFF. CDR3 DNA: TGCAGTGCTCCGGACACCTACAATGAGCAGTTCTTC.

In DNA form, the CDR3 reads TGTGCCATCAGTATGGGGACTAGCGGGACCACAGATACGCAGTATTTT. Amino acids: CAISMGTSGTTDTQYF. The chain carries TRBV10-3 and TRBJ2-3; 13 nucleotides match TRBD2. The CDR3 sequence is 16 residues long. CDR1 and CDR2 from the germline V gene are ENHRY and SYGVKD. V trimming: 5 bases; J trimming: 2 bases; junction bases outside the gene matches: 4.

CDR3 coding DNA: TGTGCCATCAGCAGACTAGCGGGAATCCAAGAGACCCAGTACTTC. Its protein is CAISRLAGIQETQYF. The chain couples TRBV10-3 to TRBJ2-7; 11 bases match TRBD2. The J call may be in error: the DNA end matches TRBJ2-5 better. The germline CDR1 and CDR2 sequences are ENHRY and SYGVKD. The CDR3 has 15 amino acids.

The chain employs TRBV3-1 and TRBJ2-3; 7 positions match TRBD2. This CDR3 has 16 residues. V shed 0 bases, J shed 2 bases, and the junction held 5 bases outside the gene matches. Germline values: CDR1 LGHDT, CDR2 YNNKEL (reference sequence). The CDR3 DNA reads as TGTGCCAGCAGCCAAGATCCAGCGGGGTTCACAGATACGCAGTATTTT. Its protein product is CASSQDPAGFTDTQYF.

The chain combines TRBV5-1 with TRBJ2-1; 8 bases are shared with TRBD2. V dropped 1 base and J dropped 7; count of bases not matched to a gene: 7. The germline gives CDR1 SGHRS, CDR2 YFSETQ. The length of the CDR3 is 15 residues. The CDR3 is CASSLSVLAANEQFF. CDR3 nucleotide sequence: TGCGCCAGCAGCTTGTCGGTACTAGCGGCGAATGAGCAGTTCTTC.

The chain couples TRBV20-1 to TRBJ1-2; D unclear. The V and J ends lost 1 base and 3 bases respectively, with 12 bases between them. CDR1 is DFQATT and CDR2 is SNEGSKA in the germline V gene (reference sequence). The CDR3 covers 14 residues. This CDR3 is CSARARRTYYGYTF. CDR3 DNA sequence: TGCAGTGCTAGAGCCCGCCGTACCTACTATGGCTACACCTTC.